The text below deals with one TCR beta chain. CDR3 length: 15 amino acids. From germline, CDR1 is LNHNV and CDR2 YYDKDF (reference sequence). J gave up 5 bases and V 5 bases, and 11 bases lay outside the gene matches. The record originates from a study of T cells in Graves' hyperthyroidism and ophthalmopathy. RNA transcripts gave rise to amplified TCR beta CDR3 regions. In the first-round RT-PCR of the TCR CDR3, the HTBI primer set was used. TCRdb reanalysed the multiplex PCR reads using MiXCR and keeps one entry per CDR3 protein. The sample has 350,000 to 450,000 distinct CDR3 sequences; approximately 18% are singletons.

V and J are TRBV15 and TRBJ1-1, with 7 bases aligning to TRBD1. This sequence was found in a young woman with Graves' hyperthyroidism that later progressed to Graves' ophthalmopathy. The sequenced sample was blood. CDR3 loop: CATSSKQQGGTEAFF. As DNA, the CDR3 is TGTGCCACCAGCTCAAAACAGCAGGGGGGGACTGAAGCTTTCTTT.